This paragraph reports one TCR beta chain. Only a few counts were recorded for this clone. The antigen it recognizes is unknown. Per-base qualities were not stored, and no clone one base away is much larger. These data come from a study of beta chain features in type 1 diabetes (dated by TCRdb to 2017 to 2018). In terms of the full investigation: No differences in mean age, gender distribution, total cell number or subset yield were found between patients and healthy donors. In the study, recently diagnosed type 1 diabetes patients and matched healthy donors were compared on the TCRB repertoires of their sorted circulating CD4+ T cell subsets. Regulatory and stem cell-like memory subsets were isolated from only 8 patients and about 8 healthy donors, whereas naive and central memory subsets came from all 28 donors. A total of some 100,000,000 sorted cells were examined across all samples, and the number of cells per subset was strongly correlated with RNA yield.

Each donor gave one peripheral blood draw, roughly 110 mL on average, collected into heparinised tubes. Naive, central memory, regulatory and stem cell-like memory CD4+ T cells were sorted on a BD FACSAria II using a panel including CD45RO, CCR7, CD25, CD127, CD95 and CD27. A purity above 95% was achieved for all sorted populations. PBMCs were isolated right away by Lymphoprep density gradient centrifugation and were stained directly, without culture. So that batch effects would be minimized, each experiment stained and sorted samples in pairs, pairing one healthy donor with one patient. V has 4 bases trimmed and J has 8 bases trimmed; junction bases matching no gene number 8. From its cysteine to its phenylalanine, the CDR3 spans 15 amino acids. Only the CDR3 DNA is retained, 45 bases long and in frame from the first base. CDR1 and CDR2 are drawn from the germline V gene: KGHSH, LQKENI. Study-level results and caveats: Patients with type 1 diabetes made fewer insertions and deleted more nucleotides at VDJ recombination sites, implying thymic rearrangement abnormalities. HLA sub-analyses involved small numbers of individuals, so any influence of HLA type on TCRB rearrangement remained unresolved. Shorter templates might have been favored by PCR, but patient and control samples were amplified and corrected together, so both groups would have been affected equally by any skew. Sequencing cDNA rather than genomic DNA could over-represent highly expressing activated cells, although activation and CD3 levels did not differ between groups. Type 1 diabetes patients showed a moderate but significant shortening of TCRB CDR3 length in all four CD4+ subsets. Naive, central memory and regulatory TCRB repertoires appeared more similar among patients than among healthy donors.

The entire isolated RNA was reverse transcribed using the High Capacity cDNA Reverse Transcription Kit, and thus expressed TCRB transcripts were sequenced. Naive, central memory and regulatory T cell samples underwent deep immunoSEQ sequencing, averaging about 3.57 million total reads per sample. Sorted cells were lysed in RLT buffer, and RNA was extracted using DNase-treated RNeasy Micro or Mini kits according to cell number. Each cell subset was processed on its own to prevent cross-contamination, while patient and healthy donor samples were processed together. Using the immunoSEQ multiplex PCR, TCRB sequences were amplified from cDNA into 87-bp fragments spanning the CDR3 region. Amplicons were sequenced on the Illumina HiSeq platform. The published analysis was carried out like this. PCR bias was computationally corrected using synthetic template baselines, reads within Hamming distance 2 were collapsed, and singletons that could not be merged were discarded. Reads were aligned against IMGT so that V, D and J genes, CDR3 length and insertions or deletions at six rearrangement sites could be assigned. Within each subset, clonotype counts were normalized to the number of sorted cells before true diversity and Gini coefficients were calculated with the tcR R package. Repertoire sharing was quantified using the overlap coefficient calculated on TCRB nucleotide sequences. TCRdb carries this immuneACCESS record with in-frame sequences only. Its versions omit some clonotypes, under half of them owing to an unresolved V gene in the studies checked, with the rest unexplained. V, J and clone size were drawn from that table, and D and trimming were deduced from the DNA. A total of under 200,000 clones appear in this sample, approximately 8.1% of them only once. The ten largest account for 0.65% of the sample.

The chain is made from TRBV18 and TRBJ1-4; 9 middle bases align to TRBD1. The sequenced sample was central memory CD4+ T cells from blood. This receptor was taken from a man aged 18-30 years in good health. The CDR3: CASSLHRGQEEKLFF. Read as DNA, the sequence is TGTGCCAGCTCACTCCACAGGGGGCAAGAAGAAAAACTGTTTTTT. Outside the CDR3, residues come from the reference TRBV18 and TRBJ1-4 proteins, so the full variable domain is: NAGVMQNPRHLVRRRGQEARLRCSPMKGHSHVYWYRQLPEEGLKFMVYLQKENIIDESGMPKERFSAEFPKEGPSILRIQQVVRGDSAAYFCASSLHRGQEEKLFFGSGTQLSVL.